This TCR beta chain was recovered during a study of CD8 T cells in Susac syndrome. Random hexamers were used to reverse transcribe about 0.45 to 1 ug of RNA. An immunoSEQ multiplex PCR generated amplified TCR beta CDR3 products spanning 54 Vbeta and 13 Jbeta. MiXCR was run by TCRdb on the immunoSEQ multiplex PCR reads, yielding one entry per CDR3 protein. The data hold 60,000 to 75,000 distinct CDR3 sequences, with 95% observed a single time. The V gene lost 2 bases and the J gene lost 7 bases, with 6 bases spanning the gap. The CDR3 contains 11 residues. The specimen was CD8+ T cells from PBMCs. The rearrangement uses TRBV12-3 or TRBV12-4 and TRBJ2-7; no firm D call. The sequence was collected from a human donor in good health. In DNA form, the CDR3 reads TGTGCCAGCAGTTTATCGAGGGAGCAGTACTTC. As protein: CASSLSREQYF.